These 14 T cell receptor beta chains share one sample of origin, sequenced in a study of T cells in Graves' hyperthyroidism and ophthalmopathy (dated by TCRdb to between 2018 and 2021). The library was generated by multiplex PCR. Instrument on record: Illumina HiSeq 2000. The TCR beta CDR3 regions were amplified from the RNA transcripts. The TCR CDR3 was subjected to a first round of RT-PCR using the HTBI primer set and the Qiagen OneStep RT-PCR kit. The public reads were reprocessed in TCRdb via fastp at Q25 and MiXCR, keeping in-frame beta chains. Entries are consolidated by CDR3 protein sequence, retaining the most common genes and DNA. Present in this sample are 350,000 to 450,000 distinct CDR3 sequences, roughly 14% of which were seen just once. The biggest ten clones account for 9.5% to 12% of the sample. The source material was blood. These TCRs come from a woman aged 60-75 years with Graves' hyperthyroidism.

This clonotype has ten or more counts. The chain has TRBV3-1 and TRBJ2-3; D might be TRBD2 (5 bases). V was cut by 1 base and J by 6 bases, with 5 bases left in between. Germline loops: CDR1 LGHDT, CDR2 YNNKEL (reference sequence). This CDR3 contains 12 residues. In DNA form, the CDR3 reads TGTGCCAGCAGCCAAGGGGAGGATACGCAGTATTTT. Its protein is CASSQGEDTQYF.

The chain has TRBV2 and TRBJ2-5; 12 bases are a match to TRBD2. The V and J ends lost 8 bases and 4 bases, in that order; junction bases with no gene match: 8. Germline V lookup: CDR1 SNHLY, CDR2 FYNNEI. The CDR3 is 15 residues long. The CDR3: CASSATSGRGETQYF. In DNA form, the CDR3 reads TGTGCCAGCTCCGCGACTAGCGGGAGAGGAGAGACCCAGTACTTC.

This clonotype was counted at least ten times. This chain uses TRBV11-3 with TRBJ1-1, with D perhaps matching TRBD1 (5 bases). The germline V and J ends were trimmed by 2 bases and 5 bases, with 12 bases remaining between them. The CDR3 extends over 14 amino acids. Germline loops: CDR1 SGHNT, CDR2 YENEEA. The DNA for the CDR3 is TGTGCCAGCAGCTTATTGGGGGGAGGGACTGAAGCTTTCTTT. It specifies CASSLLGGGTEAFF.

This clonotype was seen only a few times. CDR3 residues: CSARRDEQYF. For the CDR3, the DNA is TGCAGTGCTAGGAGGGACGAGCAGTACTTC. This chain links TRBV20-1 with TRBJ2-7; TRBD2 is a possible D gene (5 bases). Trimming removed 3 bases at V and 5 bases at J, with 5 bases between. The CDR3 has 10 residues. The germline gives CDR1 DFQATT, CDR2 SNEGSKA (reference sequence).

The chain carries TRBV5-4 and TRBJ1-2, with 10 bases matching TRBD1. In germline, CDR1 is SGHNT, CDR2 YYREEE (reference sequence). This CDR3 has 16 residues. J was trimmed by 7 bases and V by 4 bases; bases with no gene match: 13. This CDR3 reads CASSPNPDRGLGGYTF. The CDR3 nucleotides read TGTGCCAGCAGCCCGAACCCTGACAGGGGGCTAGGTGGCTACACCTTC.

A remark on this clonotype: This likely stems from a read error, as it lies one base from a far larger clone. This rearrangement joins TRBV12-3 or TRBV12-4 to TRBJ2-5; D assignment may be TRBD1 or TRBD2 (5 bases each). Trimming cost V 2 bases and J 7 bases, with 11 bases left between them. The CDR3 is made up of 13 amino acids. The CDR3: CASSLRGRGTQYF. CDR3 in DNA: TGTGCCAGCAGTTTAAGGGGTCGGGGGACCCAGTACTTC.

To note about this clonotype: A much larger clone differs by one base, so this may be a read error. The chain links TRBV18 to TRBJ2-5, with a possible D match to TRBD1 (5 bases). The CDR3 is 17 residues long. Germline values: CDR1 KGHSH, CDR2 LQKENI. Here the CDR3 reads CASLPRSGAQVQETQYF. The CDR3 DNA is TGTGCCAGCTTACCACGATCTGGGGCTCAAGTACAAGAGACCCAGTACTTC.

This clonotype was picked up many times. V and J are TRBV18 and TRBJ2-7; 10 positions match TRBD2. CDR1 is KGHSH, CDR2 LQKENI, per germline. The CDR3 runs 15 residues. J gave up 7 bases and V 3 bases, and 9 bases lay outside the gene matches. In DNA, the CDR3 is TGTGCCAGCTCACCTCCCAGCGGGAGGGGAAGAGAGCAGTACTTC. It specifies CASSPPSGRGREQYF.

This clonotype was seen at least ten times. The genes are TRBV20-1 and TRBJ2-5; TRBD2 matches at 9 bases. The CDR3 covers 15 residues. Germline CDR1 reads DFQATT; CDR2 reads SNEGSKA (reference sequence). The V segment lost 3 bases and the J segment 2 bases; nucleotides outside the gene matches: 7. CDR3 in amino acids: CSASRAGGLQETQYF. CDR3 in DNA: TGCAGTGCTAGTCGAGCGGGAGGTCTTCAAGAGACCCAGTACTTC.

This clonotype was seen only a few times. The rearrangement uses TRBV12-3 or TRBV12-4 and TRBJ1-6; no firm D call. The CDR3 sequence is 13 residues long. V was clipped by 3 bases and J by 10 bases, with 10 bases between them. CDR3 amino acids: CASSFKWGSPLHF. CDR3 nucleotide sequence: TGTGCCAGCAGTTTTAAGTGGGGATCACCCCTCCACTTT.

This clonotype appeared a few times. The chain joins TRBV25-1 to TRBJ2-2, with D unresolved. The CDR3 sequence is 18 residues long. CDR1 is MGHDK and CDR2 is SYGVNS in the germline V gene. V gave up 1 base and J gave up 0 bases, with 15 bases separating them. In DNA form, the CDR3 reads TGTGCCAGCAGTGAATTGAACTACGGGCACGCGAACACCGGGGAGCTGTTTTTT. Protein: CASSELNYGHANTGELFF.

This clonotype was detected only a few times. The chain uses TRBV9 and TRBJ2-2; D unresolved. V was pared by 0 bases and J by 4 bases, with 19 bases between. CDR3 length: 18 amino acids. The germline V gene has CDR1 SGDLS and CDR2 YYNGEE. The DNA of the CDR3 is TGTGCCAGCAGCGTAGGGGCAGGATCCCCCTGGGGCACCGGGGAGCTGTTTTTT. It yields the protein CASSVGAGSPWGTGELFF. The complete variable domain, with remaining parts taken from reference TRBV9 and TRBJ2-2, reads DSGVTQTPKHLITATGQRVTLRCSPRSGDLSVYWYQQSLDQGLQFLIQYYNGEERAKGNILERFSAQQFPDLHSELNLSSLELGDSALYFCASSVGAGSPWGTGELFFGEGSRLTVL.

The V and J genes are TRBV7-9 and TRBJ2-1; 9 bases line up with TRBD2. This CDR3 region has 19 residues. Looked up from germline, CDR1 is SEHNR and CDR2 is FQNEAQ (reference sequence). V shed 1 base and J 6 bases; nucleotides not matched to a gene: 16. The CDR3 region has the DNA TGTGCCAGCAGCTTAGGCGGCTCGAGGCTAGCGGGGATAGGCAATGAGCAGTTCTTC. Residues: CASSLGGSRLAGIGNEQFF.

In regard to this clonotype: A read error is possible here, since a much larger clone lies one base away. The rearrangement joins TRBV30 to TRBJ1-4; 7 nucleotides match TRBD1. With V trimmed by 4 bases and J by 5 bases, 7 bases remained unmatched. The CDR3 extends over 14 amino acids. CDR1 is GTSNPN and CDR2 is SVGIG in the germline V gene (reference sequence). The CDR3 DNA follows: TGTGCCTGGACCACCGGGACAGAAAATGAAAAACTGTTTTTT. Amino acid sequence: CAWTTGTENEKLFF.